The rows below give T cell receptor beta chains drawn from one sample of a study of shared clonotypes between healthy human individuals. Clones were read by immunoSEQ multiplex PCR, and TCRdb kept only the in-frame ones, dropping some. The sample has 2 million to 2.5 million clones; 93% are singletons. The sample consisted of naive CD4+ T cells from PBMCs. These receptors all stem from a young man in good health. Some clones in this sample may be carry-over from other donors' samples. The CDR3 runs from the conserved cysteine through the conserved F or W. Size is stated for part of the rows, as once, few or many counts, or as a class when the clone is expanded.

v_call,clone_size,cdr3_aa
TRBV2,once,CASSEGYEQFF
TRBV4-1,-,CASSRLQGNTEAFF
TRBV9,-,CASSDQGQGQPQHF
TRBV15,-,CATSRGGGGQTGELFF
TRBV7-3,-,CASSFLGPTDTQYF
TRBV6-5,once,CASSPLRGAAYEQYF
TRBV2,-,CASKDSPPQFTFPKQFF
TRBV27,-,CASRPPRQGAYNEQFF
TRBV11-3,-,CASSSSGGLNTEAFF
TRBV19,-,CASRSRLAGFGGANVLTF
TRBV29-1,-,CSVGQDLNQPQHF
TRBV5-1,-,CASSRGLAGGIDYEQYF
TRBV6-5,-,CASSRQGHEQYF
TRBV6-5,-,CASGFDRSSYNEQFF
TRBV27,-,CASSPTIGNQPQHF